Below, 32 T cell receptor beta chains from the same sample are listed, as sequenced in a study of cytomegalovirus exposure and HLA in healthy donors. In the PCR, 60 Vbeta and 13 Jbeta primers were used. The repertoire was sequenced with immunoSEQ multiplex PCR; TCRdb's copy has only in-frame clones and lacks some. Of some 200,000 clones in the sample, approximately 80% were seen once. The source material was PBMCs. These receptors came from a girl under 18 in good health and CMV-seronegative.

V gene TRBV18 combines with J gene TRBJ2-7; no reliable D call. The CDR3 extends over 13 amino acids. V lost 3 bases to trimming and J lost 2 bases, with 8 bases between them. CDR1 is KGHSH and CDR2 is LQKENI in the germline V gene. The CDR3 loop reads CASSPPDAYEQYF. CDR3 nucleotide sequence: TGTGCCAGCTCACCTCCAGATGCCTACGAGCAGTACTTC.

The genes are TRBV28 and TRBJ1-2; 9 bases are shared with TRBD1. The CDR3 runs 13 residues. Germline CDR1 and CDR2: MDHEN and SYDVKM. The junction had 5 bases not matched to a gene; V was cut back by 6 bases and J by 6 bases. CDR3 sequence reads: CASRDRGRDGYTF. CDR3 nucleotide sequence: TGTGCCAGCAGGGACAGGGGAAGGGATGGCTACACCTTC.

This chain uses TRBV28 with TRBJ2-7; weak D call: TRBD1 (6 bases). Germline V lookup: CDR1 MDHEN, CDR2 SYDVKM. The CDR3 has 14 residues. Trimming removed 5 bases at V and 4 bases at J, with 15 bases between. The CDR3 sequence: CASSREGDPYEQYF. The CDR3 DNA reads as TGTGCCAGCAGTCGTGAGGGGGACCCATACGAGCAGTACTTC.

This sequence joins TRBV27 and TRBJ2-7; 9 nucleotides match TRBD1. The V and J ends lost 4 bases and 0 bases, in that order; junction bases with no gene match: 7. Germline loops: CDR1 MNHEY, CDR2 SMNVEV (reference sequence). This CDR3 spans 16 amino acids. The chain's CDR3 is CASSYAGQGFSYEQYF. The CDR3 region has the DNA TGTGCCAGCAGTTACGCGGGACAGGGCTTCTCCTACGAGCAGTACTTC.

This chain links TRBV19 with TRBJ2-1, with 11 bases that match TRBD1. V was clipped by 5 bases and J by 9 bases; unmatched bases: 12. Germline loops: CDR1 LNHDA, CDR2 SQIVND (reference sequence). This CDR3 region has 16 residues. CDR3 nucleotides: TGTGCCAGTAGTGTAACCGGGACAGGGGGTTTTATTGAGCAGTTCTTC. The encoded protein is CASSVTGTGGFIEQFF.

The V call is TRBV6-5, the J call TRBJ2-1; 12 bases align to TRBD2. The CDR3 has 15 amino acids. Per the germline V gene, CDR1 is MNHEY and CDR2 is SVGAGI. V lost 6 bases to trimming and J lost 6 bases; unmatched junction nucleotides: 6. The DNA of the CDR3 is TGTGCCAGCAGGACCGGGACTAGCGGGTTCAATGAGCAGTTCTTC. Translated: CASRTGTSGFNEQFF.

The rearrangement uses TRBV28 and TRBJ2-3, with D perhaps matching TRBD1 (6 bases). There are 16 residues in the CDR3. Germline V gives CDR1 MDHEN, CDR2 SYDVKM. Trimming shortened V by 3 bases and J by 2 bases, and 15 bases separated the two germline ends. The CDR3 DNA is TGTGCCAGCAGTTTGGTAAGGGGGACCTACACAGATACGCAGTATTTT. Amino acid sequence: CASSLVRGTYTDTQYF.

The J gene is TRBJ2-2, the V gene TRBV6-4; possibly TRBD1 for D (6 bases). Deletions cut 3 bases from V and 0 bases from J, with 17 bases between. The CDR3 runs to 18 residues. Germline V gives CDR1 MRHNA, CDR2 SNTAGT. CDR3 nucleotides: TGTGCCAGCAGTGAAGAGGACAGCAAAAACGCGAACACCGGGGAGCTGTTTTTT. This gives the protein CASSEEDSKNANTGELFF.

The sample holds a few counts of this clone. V and J are TRBV29-1 and TRBJ1-4; 7 nucleotides agree with TRBD1. This CDR3 is built from 13 residues. Per germline, CDR1 SQVTM and CDR2 ANQGSEA. V dropped 7 bases and J dropped 8; count of bases not matched to a gene: 10. CDR3 DNA: TGCAGCGCCCGGGACAGTGGGAACGAAAAACTGTTTTTT. Translation gives CSARDSGNEKLFF.

The chain carries TRBV5-6 and TRBJ2-7, with a weak D call TRBD2 (5 bases). Germline V gene lookup returns CDR1 SGHDT and CDR2 YYEEEE. V lost 4 bases and J 1 base, leaving 18 bases between the germline ends. This CDR3 is 16 amino acids long. The CDR3 DNA follows: TGTGCCAGCAGCACCTTAGCCGGGATGGAGTCCTACGAGCAGTACTTC. Encoded protein: CASSTLAGMESYEQYF.

This clone was recorded a few times. The chain joins TRBV4-3 to TRBJ1-1, with a possible D match to TRBD1 (6 bases). V was cut by 8 bases and J by 6 bases, with 16 bases left in between. The CDR3 has 13 residues. Germline V gene data show CDR1 as LGHNA and CDR2 as YSLEER. CDR3 sequence (DNA): TGCGCCAGCGGGGGGGCCCCCGGGGCTGAAGCTTTCTTT. It translates to CASGGAPGAEAFF.

The rearrangement uses TRBV6-5 and TRBJ2-1, with D possibly TRBD2 on 6 matching bases. Per the germline V gene, CDR1 is MNHEY and CDR2 is SVGAGI. The CDR3 consists of 13 residues. V was pared by 6 bases and J by 9 bases, with 15 bases between. The CDR3 loop is CASRGPLASEQFF. The CDR3 coding sequence is TGTGCCAGCAGGGGACCACTAGCTAGTGAGCAGTTCTTC.

The chain carries TRBV28 and TRBJ2-7; unclear D gene. Trimming shortened V by 6 bases and J by 4 bases, and 10 bases separated the two germline ends. Germline loops: CDR1 MDHEN, CDR2 SYDVKM. This CDR3 has 12 residues. The DNA for the CDR3 is TGTGCCAGCAGCCTGAGTTTTTACGAGCAGTACTTC. It translates to CASSLSFYEQYF.

This chain connects TRBV6-6 to TRBJ1-3; 9 nucleotides match TRBD1. With V trimmed by 8 bases and J by 3 bases, 8 bases remained unmatched. Looked up from germline, CDR1 is MNHNY and CDR2 is SVGAGI (reference sequence). This CDR3 region has 15 residues. CDR3 loop: CASVGQGLSGNTIYF. DNA of the CDR3: TGTGCCAGCGTGGGACAGGGCCTTAGTGGAAACACCATATATTTT.

The chain is built from TRBV11-3 and TRBJ2-1; 9 bases fit TRBD2. The CDR3 length is 16 residues. The ends lost 5 bases at V and 3 bases at J; junction bases unmatched: 8. CDR1 and CDR2 from the germline V gene are SGHNT and YENEEA. The CDR3 here is CASSGARTSDYNEQFF. In DNA form, the CDR3 reads TGTGCCAGCAGCGGAGCCCGGACTAGCGACTACAATGAGCAGTTCTTC.

The chain employs TRBV6-6 and TRBJ2-5, with 15 bases lining up with TRBD2. J was trimmed by 5 bases and V by 4 bases; bases with no gene match: 5. The germline CDR1 and CDR2 sequences are MNHNY and SVGAGI (reference sequence). The CDR3 length is 16 residues. The CDR3 nucleotides are TGTGCCAGCAGTTCTGGACTAGCGGGAGGGGGTGAGACCCAGTACTTC. It codes for CASSSGLAGGGETQYF.

The chain is built from TRBV29-1 and TRBJ2-5, with TRBD1 as a possible D gene (5 bases). CDR1 is SQVTM and CDR2 is ANQGSEA in the germline V gene. The CDR3 totals 17 residues. Deletions cut 2 bases from V and 1 base from J, with 20 bases between. CDR3 coding DNA: TGCAGCGTTGAAAATTTCAGGGTTTTCCCCGGCCAAGAGACCCAGTACTTC. Residues: CSVENFRVFPGQETQYF.

The chain recombines TRBV5-1 with TRBJ2-7, with 13 bases fitting TRBD2. The junction had 4 bases not matched to a gene; V was cut back by 0 bases and J by 4 bases. Germline V lookup: CDR1 SGHRS, CDR2 YFSETQ. The CDR3 covers 16 residues. CDR3 loop: CASSLEGLAGSYEQYF. The CDR3 DNA sequence: TGCGCCAGCAGCTTGGAGGGACTAGCGGGGTCGTACGAGCAGTACTTC.

The chain couples TRBV14 to TRBJ2-1; 8 bases line up with TRBD2. The CDR3 length is 15 residues. Trimming removed 4 bases from V and 9 bases from J; junction bases left unmatched: 11. CDR1 and CDR2 (germline): SGHDN, FVKESK. The CDR3 sequence: CASSPIFGLASEQFF. DNA of the CDR3: TGTGCCAGCAGCCCTATTTTCGGACTAGCCTCTGAGCAGTTCTTC.

The chain couples TRBV6-1 to TRBJ2-6, with 7 bases lining up with TRBD2. The CDR3 consists of 18 residues. V was pared by 2 bases and J by 0 bases, with 7 bases of the junction left unmatched. Germline V lookup: CDR1 MNHNS, CDR2 SASEGT. CDR3 nucleotides: TGTGCCAGCAGTGAATTAGCGGGTCCAAGCTCTGGGGCCAACGTCCTGACTTTC. Its protein is CASSELAGPSSGANVLTF.

This sequence joins TRBV27 and TRBJ1-2; 8 bases fit TRBD1. The germline gives CDR1 MNHEY, CDR2 SMNVEV (reference sequence). With 5 bases clipped from V and 4 bases from J, the junction kept 9 bases outside the gene matches. The CDR3 runs 15 residues. The CDR3 nucleotides read TGTGCCAGCAGTCGCGGCAGGGGGCTAGTCTATGGCTACACCTTC. This codes for CASSRGRGLVYGYTF.

The rearrangement links TRBV7-2 to TRBJ1-6; D remains ambiguous. This CDR3 contains 15 residues. V lost 6 bases, J lost 5 bases, and 14 bases lay in between. The germline V gene has CDR1 SGHTA and CDR2 FQGNSA. This chain's CDR3 is CASRPQRHDNSPLHF. CDR3 DNA: TGTGCCAGCAGGCCTCAGAGACACGATAATTCACCCCTCCACTTT.

This clone was found once. This rearrangement joins TRBV7-8 to TRBJ2-1; 9 bases align to TRBD2. CDR3 size: 16 residues. CDR1 and CDR2 from the germline V gene are SGHVS and FQNEAQ. After removal of 5 bases from V and 7 bases from J, the junction contained 12 bases not matched to a gene. The CDR3 DNA follows: TGTGCCAGCAGCCCCGGGAGCACTAGCGGGTGGAATGAGCAGTTCTTC. Translation: CASSPGSTSGWNEQFF.

This clone appeared a few times. Here the CDR3 reads CASSLGRAEEQYF. CDR3 sequence (DNA): TGCGCCAGCAGCTTAGGACGAGCGGAGGAGCAGTACTTC. This sequence joins TRBV5-1 and TRBJ2-7, with a possible D match to TRBD2 (5 bases). The CDR3 length is 13 residues. CDR1 and CDR2 from the germline V gene are SGHRS and YFSETQ. V was trimmed by 2 bases and J by 7 bases, leaving 13 bases between them.

In regard to this clone: One junction end disagrees with the germline gene, perhaps due to a read error. The chain joins TRBV11-3 to TRBJ2-7, with 7 bases matching TRBD1. Germline assignment: CDR1 SGHNT and CDR2 YENEEA. This CDR3 comprises 16 residues. The CDR3 DNA is TGTGCCAGCAGCTTAACGCAGGGGGTAGCCTCCCACGAGCAGTACTTC. It yields the protein CASSLTQGVASHEQYF.

The chain recombines TRBV9 with TRBJ1-1; TRBD1 matches 8 bases. The CDR3 is 14 residues long. Germline CDR1 is SGDLS and CDR2 is YYNGEE. Trimming at V came to 5 bases and at J to 5 bases, leaving 8 bases not matched to a gene. The CDR3 coding sequence is TGTGCCAGCAGGAAGCAGGGGGCAGGAACTGAAGCTTTCTTT. Protein sequence: CASRKQGAGTEAFF.

The chain is built from TRBV11-3 and TRBJ2-1; 8 bases agree with TRBD2. The CDR3 totals 15 residues. The trim removed 5 bases at V and 4 bases at J, leaving 7 bases unmatched. Germline V gene data show CDR1 as SGHNT and CDR2 as YENEEA. CDR3 sequence: CASSKRESRYNEQFF. The CDR3 bases are TGTGCCAGCAGCAAGCGGGAGAGTCGGTACAATGAGCAGTTCTTC.

This clone was picked up a small number of times. V and J are TRBV6-6 and TRBJ2-7; 10 nucleotides line up with TRBD1. V lost 8 bases and J lost 1; bases outside the gene matches: 2. CDR1 is MNHNY, CDR2 SVGAGI, per germline (reference sequence). The CDR3 runs 13 residues. The CDR3 region has the DNA TGTGCCAGCCGGACAGGGGGTTCCTACGAGCAGTACTTC. Translating it yields CASRTGGSYEQYF.

The V call is TRBV9, the J call TRBJ2-5; D might be TRBD2 (6 bases). The V and J ends lost 4 bases and 5 bases respectively, with 15 bases between them. The CDR3 extends over 14 amino acids. Per the germline V gene, CDR1 is SGDLS and CDR2 is YYNGEE. CDR3 region: CASSIMGGPETQYF. For the CDR3, the DNA is TGTGCCAGCAGCATTATGGGGGGTCCGGAGACCCAGTACTTC.

This clone was detected only a few times. The DNA for the CDR3 is TGCGCCAGCAGCCGGAGCACTGGGGCCAACGTCCTGACTTTC. This encodes CASSRSTGANVLTF. The chain uses TRBV5-1 and TRBJ2-6, with D unresolved. Trimming shortened V by 4 bases and J by 2 bases, and 7 bases separated the two germline ends. The CDR3 consists of 14 residues. Germline CDR1 SGHRS, CDR2 YFSETQ.

This clone has just one count. The genes are TRBV6-5 and TRBJ2-2; 9 bases match TRBD1. The CDR3 is 14 residues long. The V gene's germline CDR1 is MNHEY and CDR2 SVGAGI. The V segment lost 7 bases and the J segment 6 bases; nucleotides outside the gene matches: 6. CDR3 protein: CASNKRQGAGELFF. CDR3 nucleotides: TGTGCCAGCAACAAGCGACAGGGGGCCGGGGAGCTGTTTTTT.

The CDR3 DNA sequence: TGTGCCAGCAGCTCTTCTCATGAGCAGTTCTTC. Protein: CASSSSHEQFF. The rearrangement joins TRBV7-2 to TRBJ2-1, with D unresolved. Looked up from germline, CDR1 is SGHTA and CDR2 is FQGNSA. Between the trimmed V and J ends, which lost 4 bases and 8 bases, there was a span of 6 bases. The CDR3 is 11 residues long.